This T cell receptor beta chain was found in a study of PD-L1 blockade in urothelial cancer. Looking at the study overall: Atezolizumab, begun by patients around 2014, was given at 1,200 mg intravenously every 3 weeks. A median blood sample held about 140,000 T cells and more than 80,000 unique TCRs.

The method was immunoSEQ multiplex PCR; TCRdb's version includes in-frame clones alone and lacks a portion of them. The sample shows roughly 100,000 clones, roughly 80% of them seen only once. The time point here: peripheral blood 6 weeks after treatment start. Germline V gives CDR1 SGDLS, CDR2 YYNGEE. This CDR3 region has 16 residues. V was trimmed by 4 bases and J by 2 bases, leaving 18 bases between them. This receptor was obtained from a man between 70 and 80 years old with urothelial cancer. The input for sequencing was PBMCs, taken around atezolizumab (anti-PD-L1) treatment. V gene TRBV9 combines with J gene TRBJ2-5, with a possible D match to TRBD1 (6 bases). CDR3 in amino acids: CASSFAGQFLQETQYF. In DNA form, the CDR3 reads TGTGCCAGCAGCTTCGCCGGACAGTTTTTACAAGAGACCCAGTACTTC. Variable domain in full (rest from reference TRBV9 and TRBJ2-5): DSGVTQTPKHLITATGQRVTLRCSPRSGDLSVYWYQQSLDQGLQFLIQYYNGEERAKGNILERFSAQQFPDLHSELNLSSLELGDSALYFCASSFAGQFLQETQYFGPGTRLLVL.